The table lists the clone carrying this T cell receptor (beta chain) with a few counts. The antigen remains unidentified. The entry originates in a study of cytomegalovirus exposure and HLA in healthy donors. PCR involved 60 Vbeta and 13 Jbeta primers. The assay was immunoSEQ multiplex PCR, and TCRdb's table has in-frame clones only and misses some. Of fewer than 200,000 clones in the sample, 65% to 80% were seen once. With V trimmed by 3 bases and J by 7 bases, 4 bases remained unmatched. Germline CDR1 is SEHNR and CDR2 is FQNEAQ (reference sequence). The CDR3 has 13 residues. General study results and limits: More clonal expansion characterized HLA-associated TCR beta chains than equally common others in a later analysis. Generally TCR sequences proved uncommon, though certain public TCRs appeared in numerous donors. Most of the CMV-associated TCR beta chains (in a later analysis) appeared to be HLA-restricted. Associated with HLA alleles at 0.05 false discovery rate in a later analysis were some 16,000 TCR beta sequences.

Sequencing was performed on PBMCs. This chain joins TRBV7-9 and TRBJ1-1; 8 bases match TRBD1. The source is a woman aged 40 to 50 in good health and CMV-seronegative. DNA for the CDR3: TGTGCCAGCAGCTTTTCAGGGACAGGTGAAGCTTTCTTT. Its protein product is CASSFSGTGEAFF. Complete variable domain (other parts from reference TRBV7-9 and TRBJ1-1): DTGVSQNPRHKITKRGQNVTFRCDPISEHNRLYWYRQTLGQGPEFLTYFQNEAQLEKSRLLSDRFSAERPKGSFSTLEIQRTEQGDSAMYLCASSFSGTGEAFFGQGTRLTVV.